The clone carrying this T cell receptor beta chain was counted ten times or more. The target antigen is unknown. The V gene's germline CDR1 is SEHNR and CDR2 FQNEAQ (reference sequence). Between the trimmed V and J ends, which lost 10 bases and 3 bases, there was a span of 18 bases. The CDR3 sequence is 14 residues long. Clinical symptoms, serum thyroxine, TRAb, thyroid ultrasound and orbital computed tomography informed diagnoses. The investigators amplified TCR beta CDR3 regions from RNA transcripts. Using the HTBI primer set, a first-round RT-PCR was run on the TCR CDR3. Using its own MiXCR run on the multiplex PCR reads, TCRdb lists one record per CDR3 protein. The sample comprises about 510,000 distinct CDR3 sequences, approximately 15% of which are singletons, and roughly 13% rests with the top ten. The source of the sample is a study of T cells in Graves' hyperthyroidism and ophthalmopathy. Study summary: At the time of initial diagnosis and before any treatment, peripheral blood was collected. Study findings and constraints: Clonotypes that were expanded in thyroid above 0.001 mostly appeared in blood too.

The material sequenced was blood. V gene TRBV7-9 combines with J gene TRBJ1-2; D perhaps matches TRBD1 (6 bases). This TCR came from a woman between 40 and 55 years old with Graves' hyperthyroidism. The CDR3 DNA reads as TGTGCCACCAGTTCGGGGGCCGGGTACTATGGCTACACCTTC. It yields the protein CATSSGAGYYGYTF.